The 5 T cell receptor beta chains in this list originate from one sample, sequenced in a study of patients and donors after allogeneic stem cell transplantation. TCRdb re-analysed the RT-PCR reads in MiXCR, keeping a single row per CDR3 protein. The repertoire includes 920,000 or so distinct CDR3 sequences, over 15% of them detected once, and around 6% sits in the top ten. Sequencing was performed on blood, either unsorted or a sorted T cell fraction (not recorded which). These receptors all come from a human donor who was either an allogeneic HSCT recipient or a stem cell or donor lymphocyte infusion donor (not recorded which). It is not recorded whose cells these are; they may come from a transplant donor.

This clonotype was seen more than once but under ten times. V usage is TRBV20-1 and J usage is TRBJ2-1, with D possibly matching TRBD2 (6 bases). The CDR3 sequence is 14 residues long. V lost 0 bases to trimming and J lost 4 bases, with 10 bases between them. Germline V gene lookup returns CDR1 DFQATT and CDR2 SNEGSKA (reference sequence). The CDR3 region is CSARERGAYNEQFF. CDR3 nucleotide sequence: TGCAGTGCTAGAGAACGCGGGGCGTACAATGAGCAGTTCTTC.

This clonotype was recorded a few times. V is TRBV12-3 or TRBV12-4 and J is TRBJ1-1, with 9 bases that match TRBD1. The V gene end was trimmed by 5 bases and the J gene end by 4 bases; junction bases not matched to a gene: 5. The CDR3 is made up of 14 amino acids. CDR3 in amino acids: CASSSRDRATEAFF. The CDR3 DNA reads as TGTGCCAGCAGTAGCCGGGACAGGGCCACTGAAGCTTTCTTT.

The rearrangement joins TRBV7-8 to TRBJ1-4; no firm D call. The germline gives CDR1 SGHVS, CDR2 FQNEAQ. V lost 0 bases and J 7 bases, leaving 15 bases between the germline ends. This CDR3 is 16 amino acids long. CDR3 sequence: CASSLAEWGVGEKLFF. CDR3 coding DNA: TGTGCCAGCAGCTTAGCCGAGTGGGGTGTAGGTGAAAAACTGTTTTTT.

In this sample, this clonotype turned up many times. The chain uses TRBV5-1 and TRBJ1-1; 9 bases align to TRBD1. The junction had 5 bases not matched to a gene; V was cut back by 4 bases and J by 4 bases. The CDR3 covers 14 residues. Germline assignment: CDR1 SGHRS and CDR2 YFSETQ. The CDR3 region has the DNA TGCGCCAGCAGCCCAGGGGACAGGGCCACTGAAGCTTTCTTT. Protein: CASSPGDRATEAFF.

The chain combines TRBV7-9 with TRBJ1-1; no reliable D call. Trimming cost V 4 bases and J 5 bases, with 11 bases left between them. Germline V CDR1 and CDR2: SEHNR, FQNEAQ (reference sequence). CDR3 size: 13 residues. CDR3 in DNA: TGTGCCAGCAGCTCCAAAGTAAGGACTGAAGCTTTCTTT. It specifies CASSSKVRTEAFF.